This is a list of T cell receptor beta chains from one sample in a study of blood T cell repertoires in COVID-19. Profiled with immunoSEQ multiplex PCR; TCRdb holds only in-frame clones, not every one. The top ten clones hold 9% to 14% of a sample with approximately 94,000 clones, about 80% of them seen once. The sequencing input was peripheral blood. The source of these receptors is a woman aged 70 to 79 with acute or convalescent COVID-19. Both conserved end residues are part of each CDR3. D genes are given only for firm matches. Clone size is stated in some rows and not others, as once, few, many or a class when expanded.

v_call: TRBV30; d_call: -; clone_size: -; j_call: TRBJ2-5; cdr3_length: 12; cdr3_nt: TGTGCCTGGAGAGGGTCGGGGGAGACCCAGTACTTC; cdr3_aa: CAWRGSGETQYF
v_call: TRBV19; d_call: -; clone_size: -; j_call: TRBJ1-4; cdr3_length: 14; cdr3_nt: TGTGCCAGTTCGAACCCCCCCCTAGGAGAAAAACTGTTTTTT; cdr3_aa: CASSNPPLGEKLFF
v_call: TRBV27; d_call: TRBD1; clone_size: -; j_call: TRBJ1-2; cdr3_length: 13; cdr3_nt: TGTGCCAGCAGTTCCCCACAGGGGTTGCGCTACACCTTC; cdr3_aa: CASSSPQGLRYTF
v_call: TRBV19; d_call: -; clone_size: -; j_call: TRBJ1-2; cdr3_length: 14; cdr3_nt: TGTGCCAGTAGTCAGCGGGAGGAAAACTATGGCTACACCTTC; cdr3_aa: CASSQREENYGYTF
v_call: TRBV5-1; d_call: -; clone_size: -; j_call: TRBJ1-4; cdr3_length: 15; cdr3_nt: TGCGCCAGCAGCTTGGCCGGGGGGCAGGGTGAAAAACTGTTTTTT; cdr3_aa: CASSLAGGQGEKLFF
v_call: TRBV4-2; d_call: -; clone_size: -; j_call: TRBJ1-1; cdr3_length: 16; cdr3_nt: TGTGCCAGCAGCCAACATATAGACAGTACGAACCCTGAAGCTTTCTTT; cdr3_aa: CASSQHIDSTNPEAFF
v_call: TRBV2; d_call: -; clone_size: -; j_call: TRBJ1-1; cdr3_length: 13; cdr3_nt: TGTGCCTCAGGGACAAGGTTTGGGGGTGAAGCTTTCTTT; cdr3_aa: CASGTRFGGEAFF
v_call: TRBV5-1; d_call: -; clone_size: few; j_call: TRBJ2-3; cdr3_length: 16; cdr3_nt: TGCGCCAGCAGTCAGGTCCGGGGAGGTGGCACAGATACGCAGTATTTT; cdr3_aa: CASSQVRGGGTDTQYF
v_call: TRBV15; d_call: -; clone_size: -; j_call: TRBJ1-2; cdr3_length: 16; cdr3_nt: TGTGCCACCAGCCGCGACCGACTAGAGACCCTCTATGGCTACACCTTC; cdr3_aa: CATSRDRLETLYGYTF
v_call: TRBV4-2; d_call: TRBD2; clone_size: -; j_call: TRBJ2-2; cdr3_length: 17; cdr3_nt: TGTGCCAGCAGCCAAACTAGCGGGTTCGCGAACACCGGGGAGCTGTTTTTT; cdr3_aa: CASSQTSGFANTGELFF
v_call: TRBV6-5; d_call: -; clone_size: -; j_call: TRBJ1-6; cdr3_length: 13; cdr3_nt: TGTGCCTCCCAAGGGGAGGCCTATTCACCCCTCCACTTT; cdr3_aa: CASQGEAYSPLHF
v_call: TRBV30; d_call: -; clone_size: few; j_call: TRBJ1-1; cdr3_length: 14; cdr3_nt: TGTGCCTGGAGTGTACCAGGGGCAGATACTGAAGCTTTCTTT; cdr3_aa: CAWSVPGADTEAFF
v_call: TRBV25-1; d_call: -; clone_size: -; j_call: TRBJ1-4; cdr3_length: 16; cdr3_nt: TGTGCCAGCAGTGAGCTCAGGGAGGCAACTAATGAAAAACTGTTTTTT; cdr3_aa: CASSELREATNEKLFF
v_call: TRBV7-8; d_call: -; clone_size: few; j_call: TRBJ2-3; cdr3_length: 16; cdr3_nt: TGTGCCAGCAGCCGGGAACAGGGAACACCCGGGGATACGCAGTATTTT; cdr3_aa: CASSREQGTPGDTQYF
v_call: TRBV6-2/TRBV6-3; d_call: -; clone_size: -; j_call: TRBJ1-5; cdr3_length: 12; cdr3_nt: TGTGCCAGCAGTTACGTCGGTCAGCCCCAGCATTTT; cdr3_aa: CASSYVGQPQHF
v_call: TRBV28; d_call: TRBD1; clone_size: -; j_call: TRBJ1-5; cdr3_length: 15; cdr3_nt: TGTGCCAGCAGCTTAGGACAGGGGGTGAGTCAGCCCCAGCATTTT; cdr3_aa: CASSLGQGVSQPQHF
v_call: TRBV7-2; d_call: TRBD1; clone_size: once; j_call: TRBJ1-3; cdr3_length: 19; cdr3_nt: TGTGCCAGCAGCTCTCCCTCGGGGACAGGGTTTTTCTCTGGAAACACCATATATTTT; cdr3_aa: CASSSPSGTGFFSGNTIYF
v_call: TRBV11-2; d_call: -; clone_size: -; j_call: TRBJ1-4; cdr3_length: 14; cdr3_nt: TGTGCCAGCAGCTTAGGAGACAGATATGAAAAACTGTTTTTT; cdr3_aa: CASSLGDRYEKLFF
v_call: TRBV5-5; d_call: TRBD2; clone_size: -; j_call: TRBJ2-2; cdr3_length: 16; cdr3_nt: TGTGCCAGCAGCAAGCGCGGGGGGACGAACACCGGGGAGCTGTTTTTT; cdr3_aa: CASSKRGGTNTGELFF
v_call: TRBV5-4; d_call: TRBD2; clone_size: -; j_call: TRBJ2-3; cdr3_length: 15; cdr3_nt: TGTGCCAGCCAGGCGGGGGGTATTAGCACAGATACGCAGTATTTT; cdr3_aa: CASQAGGISTDTQYF
v_call: TRBV15; d_call: TRBD1; clone_size: -; j_call: TRBJ1-2; cdr3_length: 14; cdr3_nt: TGTGCCACCAGCATCGGGACAGGGGGGGGTGGCTACACCTTC; cdr3_aa: CATSIGTGGGGYTF
v_call: TRBV19; d_call: TRBD1; clone_size: -; j_call: TRBJ1-1; cdr3_length: 14; cdr3_nt: TGTGCCAGCCAGGGGGCTCGGTTGAACACTGAAGCTTTCTTT; cdr3_aa: CASQGARLNTEAFF
v_call: TRBV10-3; d_call: TRBD2; clone_size: -; j_call: TRBJ2-2; cdr3_length: 16; cdr3_nt: TGTGCCATCAGTGAAACTAGCGGGGGGGCCACCGGGGAGCTGTTTTTT; cdr3_aa: CAISETSGGATGELFF
v_call: TRBV28; d_call: -; clone_size: -; j_call: TRBJ2-4; cdr3_length: 17; cdr3_nt: TGTGCCAGCAGTTCCGCCGGACAGACCGTAGCCAAAAACATTCAGTACTTC; cdr3_aa: CASSSAGQTVAKNIQYF
v_call: TRBV19; d_call: TRBD1; clone_size: -; j_call: TRBJ1-6; cdr3_length: 13; cdr3_nt: TGTGCCAGTAACAGGGGTGGTCATTCACCCCTCCACTTT; cdr3_aa: CASNRGGHSPLHF
v_call: TRBV28; d_call: -; clone_size: -; j_call: TRBJ1-5; cdr3_length: 15; cdr3_nt: TGTGCCAGCAGACCTGGCGGGGGCCTTAATCAGCCCCAGCATTTT; cdr3_aa: CASRPGGGLNQPQHF
v_call: TRBV12-5; d_call: -; clone_size: -; j_call: TRBJ1-1; cdr3_length: 16; cdr3_nt: TGTGCTAGTGGTTTGGTACGAATTTCAGGGGTGACTGAAGCTTTCTTT; cdr3_aa: CASGLVRISGVTEAFF
v_call: TRBV25-1; d_call: -; clone_size: -; j_call: TRBJ2-7; cdr3_length: 15; cdr3_nt: TGTGCCAGCAGTGATGACAGGCGCAGAATGCACGAGCAGTACTTC; cdr3_aa: CASSDDRRRMHEQYF
v_call: TRBV3-1/TRBV3-2; d_call: TRBD2; clone_size: -; j_call: TRBJ2-1; cdr3_length: 17; cdr3_nt: TGTGCCAGCAGCCCCTTGACTAGCGGGGGACCAGACAATGAGCAGTTCTTC; cdr3_aa: CASSPLTSGGPDNEQFF
v_call: TRBV10-1; d_call: TRBD1; clone_size: -; j_call: TRBJ2-7; cdr3_length: 14; cdr3_nt: TGCGCCAGCAGTGCATGGGACAGCGCCTACGAGCAGTACTTC; cdr3_aa: CASSAWDSAYEQYF
v_call: TRBV7-2; d_call: -; clone_size: -; j_call: TRBJ1-1; cdr3_length: 14; cdr3_nt: TGTGCCAGCAGCTTAGTTGGCAGGGTGGCTGAAGCTTTCTTT; cdr3_aa: CASSLVGRVAEAFF
v_call: TRBV7-2; d_call: -; clone_size: -; j_call: TRBJ2-2; cdr3_length: 16; cdr3_nt: TGTGCCAGCAGCTTAGCTCCAGGGATGAACACCGGGGAGCTGTTTTTT; cdr3_aa: CASSLAPGMNTGELFF
v_call: TRBV5-3; d_call: -; clone_size: once; j_call: TRBJ1-2; cdr3_length: 11; cdr3_nt: TGTGCCAGAAGCCGGGGATATGGCTACACCTTC; cdr3_aa: CARSRGYGYTF
v_call: TRBV5-6; d_call: TRBD1; clone_size: -; j_call: TRBJ1-4; cdr3_length: 16; cdr3_nt: TGTGCCAGCAGTCTTCTCCCGGGACAGGGGTATGAAAAACTGTTTTTT; cdr3_aa: CASSLLPGQGYEKLFF
v_call: TRBV2; d_call: -; clone_size: -; j_call: TRBJ1-2; cdr3_length: 13; cdr3_nt: TGTGCCAGCAGTGAAAACAGTAACTATGGCTACACCTTC; cdr3_aa: CASSENSNYGYTF
v_call: TRBV5-1; d_call: TRBD2; clone_size: -; j_call: TRBJ2-7; cdr3_length: 17; cdr3_nt: TGCGCCAGCAGCTTGGTAGCGGGGGGTCCAGACCCCTACGAGCAGTACTTC; cdr3_aa: CASSLVAGGPDPYEQYF
v_call: TRBV6-2/TRBV6-3; d_call: -; clone_size: -; j_call: TRBJ1-1; cdr3_length: 13; cdr3_nt: TGTGCCAGCAGTGTGACAGGGAACACTGAAGCTTTCTTT; cdr3_aa: CASSVTGNTEAFF
v_call: TRBV18; d_call: -; clone_size: -; j_call: TRBJ1-4; cdr3_length: 14; cdr3_nt: TGTGCCAGCTCACCACCCTTATCAGGGGCAAAACTGTTTTTT; cdr3_aa: CASSPPLSGAKLFF
v_call: TRBV7-2; d_call: -; clone_size: -; j_call: TRBJ2-3; cdr3_length: 15; cdr3_nt: TGTGCCAGCAGCTTTAACAGCGGGAGCACAGATACGCAGTATTTT; cdr3_aa: CASSFNSGSTDTQYF
v_call: TRBV5-1; d_call: TRBD1; clone_size: -; j_call: TRBJ1-2; cdr3_length: 15; cdr3_nt: TGCGCCAGCAAAAGCGGGACAGGGGATTTCTATGGCTACACCTTC; cdr3_aa: CASKSGTGDFYGYTF
v_call: TRBV19; d_call: TRBD2; clone_size: -; j_call: TRBJ2-2; cdr3_length: 19; cdr3_nt: TGTGCCAGTAGACCGGGACTAGCAGGGCCTCTTACCAGGGGCGGGGAGCTGTTTTTT; cdr3_aa: CASRPGLAGPLTRGGELFF
v_call: TRBV24-1; d_call: -; clone_size: many; j_call: TRBJ2-1; cdr3_length: 14; cdr3_nt: TGTGCCACCAGGGGCCTTACGGGGGACAATGAGCAGTTCTTC; cdr3_aa: CATRGLTGDNEQFF
v_call: TRBV30; d_call: TRBD1; clone_size: -; j_call: TRBJ1-2; cdr3_length: 14; cdr3_nt: TGTGCCTGGACTCCGGGACAGGGGATGTCCGGCTACACCTTC; cdr3_aa: CAWTPGQGMSGYTF
v_call: TRBV7-8; d_call: TRBD1; clone_size: -; j_call: TRBJ1-2; cdr3_length: 16; cdr3_nt: TGTGCCAGCAGCTCCACCTCCGGACAGGGGGGCCGTGGCTACACCTTC; cdr3_aa: CASSSTSGQGGRGYTF
v_call: TRBV10-3; d_call: TRBD1; clone_size: -; j_call: TRBJ1-6; cdr3_length: 14; cdr3_nt: TGTGCCATCAGTGAGGAGGGACAGATTTCACCCCTCCACTTT; cdr3_aa: CAISEEGQISPLHF
v_call: TRBV13; d_call: TRBD1; clone_size: -; j_call: TRBJ2-5; cdr3_length: 15; cdr3_nt: TGTGCCAGCAGCTTAGGTGACAGGGTGGGCGAGACCCAGTACTTC; cdr3_aa: CASSLGDRVGETQYF
v_call: TRBV3-1/TRBV3-2; d_call: TRBD2; clone_size: -; j_call: TRBJ2-5; cdr3_length: 16; cdr3_nt: TGTGCCAGCAGCCAAGATGAGGCGGGGAGGGTGGAGACCCAGTACTTC; cdr3_aa: CASSQDEAGRVETQYF
v_call: TRBV21-1; d_call: -; clone_size: few; j_call: TRBJ2-3; cdr3_length: 17; cdr3_nt: TGTGCCAGCAGCAAAGTGTGGCAGGGAAGCAGCACAGATACGCAGTATTTT; cdr3_aa: CASSKVWQGSSTDTQYF
v_call: TRBV5-1; d_call: -; clone_size: -; j_call: TRBJ2-7; cdr3_length: 14; cdr3_nt: TGCGCCAGCAGCTTGGGAGGCGGGGGCAACGAGCAGTACTTC; cdr3_aa: CASSLGGGGNEQYF
v_call: TRBV14; d_call: TRBD1; clone_size: -; j_call: TRBJ1-1; cdr3_length: 16; cdr3_nt: TGTGCCAGCAGCCAAGGACAGGGGGCGCGGTACACTGAAGCTTTCTTT; cdr3_aa: CASSQGQGARYTEAFF
v_call: TRBV9; d_call: TRBD1; clone_size: -; j_call: TRBJ2-7; cdr3_length: 13; cdr3_nt: TGTGCCAGTCAGGGGGAACGCTCCTACGAGCAGTACTTC; cdr3_aa: CASQGERSYEQYF
v_call: TRBV5-4; d_call: TRBD2; clone_size: -; j_call: TRBJ2-3; cdr3_length: 18; cdr3_nt: TGTGCCAGCAGCTTATTTAGCGGGGGGACCACTAGCACAGATACGCAGTATTTT; cdr3_aa: CASSLFSGGTTSTDTQYF
v_call: TRBV5-1; d_call: -; clone_size: -; j_call: TRBJ1-6; cdr3_length: 18; cdr3_nt: TGCGCCTCCGCACAGGGTTCCCTCCCTTCGGGTAGAGATTCACCCCTCCACTTT; cdr3_aa: CASAQGSLPSGRDSPLHF
v_call: TRBV7-9; d_call: -; clone_size: -; j_call: TRBJ1-1; cdr3_length: 15; cdr3_nt: TGTGCCAGCAGCTCCCCCCGGAGGGAGGACACTGAAGCTTTCTTT; cdr3_aa: CASSSPRREDTEAFF
v_call: TRBV5-6; d_call: TRBD1; clone_size: -; j_call: TRBJ1-5; cdr3_length: 16; cdr3_nt: TGTGCCAGCAGCCTCGGACAGGGGTATAGCAATCAGCCCCAGCATTTT; cdr3_aa: CASSLGQGYSNQPQHF
v_call: TRBV18; d_call: TRBD1; clone_size: few; j_call: TRBJ1-1; cdr3_length: 16; cdr3_nt: TGTGCCAGCTCACCGCGGGACAGGGGGTTCAGAACTGAAGCTTTCTTT; cdr3_aa: CASSPRDRGFRTEAFF
v_call: TRBV11-1; d_call: -; clone_size: -; j_call: TRBJ2-2; cdr3_length: 15; cdr3_nt: TGTGCCAGCAGCTTTGTGGACAGTAACACCGGGGAGCTGTTTTTT; cdr3_aa: CASSFVDSNTGELFF
v_call: TRBV9; d_call: -; clone_size: -; j_call: TRBJ2-3; cdr3_length: 14; cdr3_nt: TGTGCCAGCAGCGGGACTTCTAGCACAGATACGCAGTATTTT; cdr3_aa: CASSGTSSTDTQYF
v_call: TRBV7-6; d_call: TRBD2; clone_size: -; j_call: TRBJ2-7; cdr3_length: 17; cdr3_nt: TGTGCCAGCAGCTTCTCCTCGCGGGGGGCCTCCGCCTACGAGCAGTACTTC; cdr3_aa: CASSFSSRGASAYEQYF